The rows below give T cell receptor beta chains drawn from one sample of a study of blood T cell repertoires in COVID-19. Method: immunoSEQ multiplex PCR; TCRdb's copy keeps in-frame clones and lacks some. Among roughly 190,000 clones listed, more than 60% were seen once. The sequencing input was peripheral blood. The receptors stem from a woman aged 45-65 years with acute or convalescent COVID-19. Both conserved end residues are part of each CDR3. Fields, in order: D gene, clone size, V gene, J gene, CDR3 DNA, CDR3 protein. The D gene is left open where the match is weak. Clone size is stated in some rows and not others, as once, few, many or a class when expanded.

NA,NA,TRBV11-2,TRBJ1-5,TGTGCCAGCAGCCCCGACGGGGGATGGCGGCCCCAGCATTTT,CASSPDGGWRPQHF
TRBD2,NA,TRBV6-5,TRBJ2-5,TGTGCCAGCAGGAGGACTAGCGGGAAGGAGACCCAGTACTTC,CASRRTSGKETQYF
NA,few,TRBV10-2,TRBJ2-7,TGCGCCAGCAGTGAGTCAGGGCAGGGCCTACTTACCTACGAGCAGTACTTC,CASSESGQGLLTYEQYF
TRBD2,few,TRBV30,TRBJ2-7,TGTGCCTGGAGTGTCCCCTCTCCGCGGGGGATGAGGGAGCAGTACTTC,CAWSVPSPRGMREQYF
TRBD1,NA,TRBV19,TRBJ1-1,TGTGCCACCCGGGACAGGGACACTGAAGCTTTCTTT,CATRDRDTEAFF
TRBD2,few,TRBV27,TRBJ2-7,TGTGCCAGCAGTTTTAGCGGGAGTGGGTACGAGCAGTACTTC,CASSFSGSGYEQYF
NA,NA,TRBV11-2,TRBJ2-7,TGTGCCAGCATCGGGTTCTCCTACGAGCAGTACTTC,CASIGFSYEQYF
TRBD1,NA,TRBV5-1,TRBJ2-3,TGCGCCAGCAGCTTGGACAGGGGGATCGATACGCAGTATTTT,CASSLDRGIDTQYF
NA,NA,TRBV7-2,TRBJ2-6,TGTGCCAGCAGCTTCAAACAGGGTATCAACTCTGGGGCCAACGTCCTGACTTTC,CASSFKQGINSGANVLTF
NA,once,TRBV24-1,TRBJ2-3,TGTGCCACCAGTCCTCCCAGGGGCCGCACAGATACGCAGTATTTT,CATSPPRGRTDTQYF
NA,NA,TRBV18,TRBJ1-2,TGTGCCAGCTCGACCCCGGGACTAGTAAATCCAGCTAACTATGGCTACACCTTC,CASSTPGLVNPANYGYTF
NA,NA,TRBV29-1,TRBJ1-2,TGCAGCGTTGCACCGAGACAGAGCACTAACTATGGCTACACCTTC,CSVAPRQSTNYGYTF
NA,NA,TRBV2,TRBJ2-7,TGTGCCAGCTTCGGGACTCCTCTTTACGAGCAGTACTTC,CASFGTPLYEQYF
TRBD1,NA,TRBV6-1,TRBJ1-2,TGTGCCAGCAGTGACGCCGGGACAGGGGTCTATGGCTACACCTTC,CASSDAGTGVYGYTF
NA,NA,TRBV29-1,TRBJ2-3,TGCAGCGTTGATGGAACAGGGTGGAGGACAGATACGCAGTATTTT,CSVDGTGWRTDTQYF
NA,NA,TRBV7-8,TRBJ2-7,TGTGCCAGCAGCGGATTCGCGGGGACCTACGAGCAGTACTTC,CASSGFAGTYEQYF
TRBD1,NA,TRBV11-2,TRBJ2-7,TGTGCCAGCAGCTTAGTCCCGGGACAGGGAGACTACGAGCAGTACTTC,CASSLVPGQGDYEQYF
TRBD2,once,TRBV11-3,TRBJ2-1,TGTGCCAGCAGCCCACGCGGGGGGGCCGGAAATGAGCAGTTCTTC,CASSPRGGAGNEQFF
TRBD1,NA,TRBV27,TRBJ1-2,TGTGCCAGCAGTTTTGGGGGACAGGGGGCGGGAGGCTACACCTTC,CASSFGGQGAGGYTF
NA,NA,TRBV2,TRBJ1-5,TGTGCCAGCAGTGAAGCGGAGGGGCGGTCAAGCAATCAGCCCCAGCATTTT,CASSEAEGRSSNQPQHF
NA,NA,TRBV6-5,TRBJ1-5,TGTGCCAGCAGGAAAGGGGTAATTGGTCAGCCCCAGCATTTT,CASRKGVIGQPQHF
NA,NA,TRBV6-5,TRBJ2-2,TGTGCCGGCAAGACTACCGGGGAGCTGTTTTTT,CAGKTTGELFF
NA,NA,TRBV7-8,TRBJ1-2,TGTGCCAGCAGCTCAGCTGACAGATATGGCTACACCTTC,CASSSADRYGYTF
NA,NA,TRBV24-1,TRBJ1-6,TGTGCCACCTCGGCAGGTACCTATTCACCCCTCCACTTT,CATSAGTYSPLHF
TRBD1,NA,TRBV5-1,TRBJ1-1,TGCGCCAGCAGCTTTTCGACAGGGATGAACACTGAAGCTTTCTTT,CASSFSTGMNTEAFF
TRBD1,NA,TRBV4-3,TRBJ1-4,TGCGCCAGCAGCCAAGACCCGGGACAGGGTCAGGAAAAACTGTTTTTT,CASSQDPGQGQEKLFF
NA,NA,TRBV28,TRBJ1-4,TGTGCCAGCACTCCCATGCTGGGGGGTGTCACAGAAAAACTGTTTTTT,CASTPMLGGVTEKLFF
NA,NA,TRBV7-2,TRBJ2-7,TGTGCCAGCAGCTTACAAGGAGGGCGGGACGAGCAGTACTTC,CASSLQGGRDEQYF
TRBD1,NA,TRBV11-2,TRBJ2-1,TGTGCCAGCAGCCTGGGACAGGGGGCGAGAGCGGGAATCTACAATGAGCAGTTCTTC,CASSLGQGARAGIYNEQFF
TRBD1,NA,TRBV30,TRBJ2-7,TGTGCCTGGCTTCCGGGACAGGGCTACGAGCAGTACTTC,CAWLPGQGYEQYF
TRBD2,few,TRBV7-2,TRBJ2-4,TGTGCCAGCAGCCCGCAGGTCGGGAGGGCTTTAGCCAAAAACATTCAGTACTTC,CASSPQVGRALAKNIQYF
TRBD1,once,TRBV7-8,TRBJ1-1,TGTGCCAGCAGCTTAGGGAGGACAGGGGGCCTGATGAACACTGAAGCTTTCTTT,CASSLGRTGGLMNTEAFF
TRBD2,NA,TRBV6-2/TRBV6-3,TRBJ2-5,TGTGCCAGCAGTTCAGGACTAGCGGCGCTGGACGGCAAACAAGAGACCCAGTACTTC,CASSSGLAALDGKQETQYF
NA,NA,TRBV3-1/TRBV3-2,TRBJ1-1,TGTGCCAGCAGCCAAGATCGCGGGGGGCCAGCTTTCTTT,CASSQDRGGPAFF
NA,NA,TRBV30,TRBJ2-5,TGTGCCTGGAGTCCTGGGAGGCGGGGGACCCAGTACTTC,CAWSPGRRGTQYF
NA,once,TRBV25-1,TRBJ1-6,TGTGCCAGCAGTGAGTCAGGGAGGAATTCACCCCTCCACTTT,CASSESGRNSPLHF
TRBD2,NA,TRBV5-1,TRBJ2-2,TGCGCCAGCAGCTACGGGGGGGCAGCATTCTCGGGCACCGGGGAGCTGTTTTTT,CASSYGGAAFSGTGELFF
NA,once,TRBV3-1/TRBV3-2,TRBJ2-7,TGTGCCAGCAGCGTCAGAGGGACTTCAATGGGCGAGCAGTACTTC,CASSVRGTSMGEQYF
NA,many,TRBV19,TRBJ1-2,TGTGCCAGTAGTATTACGGGAGCCATGAACTATGGCTACACCTTC,CASSITGAMNYGYTF
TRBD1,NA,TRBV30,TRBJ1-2,TGTGCCTGGACGAGGGACAGGCCTGTACTCACCTTC,CAWTRDRPVLTF
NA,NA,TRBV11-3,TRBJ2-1,TGTGCCAGCAGCTTGAGGGATGAGCAGTTCTTC,CASSLRDEQFF
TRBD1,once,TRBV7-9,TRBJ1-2,TGTGCCAGCAGCCAGGCGGGACAGGGCGCCTATGGCTACACCTTC,CASSQAGQGAYGYTF
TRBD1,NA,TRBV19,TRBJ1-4,TGTGCCAGCTCCGGGACAGGCTTATTTAATGAAAAACTGTTTTTT,CASSGTGLFNEKLFF
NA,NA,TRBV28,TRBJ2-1,TGTGCCAGCAGTTTAGTTAGCGGCAGCCCCTACAATGAGCAGTTCTTC,CASSLVSGSPYNEQFF
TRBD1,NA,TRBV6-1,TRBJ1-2,TGTGCCAGCAGTGAAATGTCCCAGGGACAGGGGGGATCGAACTATGGCTACACCTTC,CASSEMSQGQGGSNYGYTF
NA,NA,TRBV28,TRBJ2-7,TGTGCCAGCAGTCCCCGGACTAAATACGAGCAGTACTTC,CASSPRTKYEQYF
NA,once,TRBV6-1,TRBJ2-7,TGTGCCAGCAGTGAAGGGACTTATCCCTACGAGCAGTACTTC,CASSEGTYPYEQYF
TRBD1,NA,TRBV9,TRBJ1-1,TGTGCCAGCAGCACAGGGGGCGGGAACACTGAAGCTTTCTTT,CASSTGGGNTEAFF